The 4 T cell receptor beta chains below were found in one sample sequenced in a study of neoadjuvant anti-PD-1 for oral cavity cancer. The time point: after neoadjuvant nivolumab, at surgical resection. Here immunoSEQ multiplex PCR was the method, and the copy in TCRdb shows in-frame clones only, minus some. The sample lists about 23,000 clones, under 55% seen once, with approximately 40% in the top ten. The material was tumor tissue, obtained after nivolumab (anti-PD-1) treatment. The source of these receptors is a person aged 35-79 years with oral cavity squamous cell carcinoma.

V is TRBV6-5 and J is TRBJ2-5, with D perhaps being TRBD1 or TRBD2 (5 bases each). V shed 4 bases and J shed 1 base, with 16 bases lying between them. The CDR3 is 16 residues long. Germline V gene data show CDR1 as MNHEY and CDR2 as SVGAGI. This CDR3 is CASSFSGTGIQETQYF. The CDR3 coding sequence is TGTGCCAGCAGTTTCTCCGGGACCGGGATCCAAGAGACCCAGTACTTC.

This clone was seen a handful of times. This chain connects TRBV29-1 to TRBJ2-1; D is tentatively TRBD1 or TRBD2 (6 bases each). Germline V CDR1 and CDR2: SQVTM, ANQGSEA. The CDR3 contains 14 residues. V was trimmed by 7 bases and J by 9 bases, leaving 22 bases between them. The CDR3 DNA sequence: TGCAGCGCAGAGGGGGGTAGGGATAATAGTGAGCAGTTCTTC. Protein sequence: CSAEGGRDNSEQFF.

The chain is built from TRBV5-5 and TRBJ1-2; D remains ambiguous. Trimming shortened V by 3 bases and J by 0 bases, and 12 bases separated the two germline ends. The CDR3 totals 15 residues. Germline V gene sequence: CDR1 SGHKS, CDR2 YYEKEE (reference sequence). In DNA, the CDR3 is TGTGCCAGCAGCTCATCGGTTTCAACTAACTATGGCTACACCTTC. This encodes CASSSSVSTNYGYTF.

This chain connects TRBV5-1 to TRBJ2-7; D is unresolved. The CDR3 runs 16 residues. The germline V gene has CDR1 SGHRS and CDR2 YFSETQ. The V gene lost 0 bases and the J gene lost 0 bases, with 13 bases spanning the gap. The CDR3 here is CASSLGRVGSSYEQYF. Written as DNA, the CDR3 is TGCGCCAGCAGCTTGGGAAGGGTCGGAAGCTCCTACGAGCAGTACTTC.